A selection of T cell receptor beta chains follows, all from one sample in a study of PD-1 blockade in mismatch repair-deficient tumors. The data were produced by immunoSEQ multiplex PCR, yet TCRdb's version contains in-frame clones alone and is incomplete. The data hold about 63,000 clones, with about 91% observed a single time. Source: peripheral blood, taken 52 weeks after starting pembrolizumab. The receptors stem from an adult with mismatch repair-deficient cancer. Each CDR3 is given with its conserved first and last residue. The order of the fields is D gene, J gene, clone size, V gene, CDR3 DNA, CDR3 protein. A D gene is named only where the DNA matches it firmly. The size of a clone is reported for some rows only, either as once, few or many, or as a class for expanded clones.

D gene: TRBD2
J gene: TRBJ2-3
clone size: NA
V gene: TRBV4-1
CDR3 DNA: TGCGCCAGCAGCCGTCCCGGGACTAGCGGAAAGACAGATACGCAGTATTTT
CDR3 protein: CASSRPGTSGKTDTQYF

D gene: TRBD2
J gene: TRBJ2-7
clone size: NA
V gene: TRBV12-5
CDR3 DNA: TGTGCTAGTGGTTTCAGTATGGACGGGAGGGCACCCTACGAGCAGTACTTC
CDR3 protein: CASGFSMDGRAPYEQYF

D gene: NA
J gene: TRBJ1-5
clone size: few
V gene: TRBV28
CDR3 DNA: TGTGCCAGCAGTTCACCGAGCAGGGGAAATCAGCCCCAGCATTTT
CDR3 protein: CASSSPSRGNQPQHF

D gene: TRBD2
J gene: TRBJ2-1
clone size: NA
V gene: TRBV5-1
CDR3 DNA: TGCGCCAGCAGCCCGGGGACTAGCGGGATACTGGATGAGCAGTTCTTC
CDR3 protein: CASSPGTSGILDEQFF

D gene: NA
J gene: TRBJ1-1
clone size: NA
V gene: TRBV27
CDR3 DNA: TGTGCCAGCAGTTTATCGGGTGTCACCCCGAACACTGAAGCTTTCTTT
CDR3 protein: CASSLSGVTPNTEAFF

D gene: NA
J gene: TRBJ2-4
clone size: NA
V gene: TRBV6-5
CDR3 DNA: TGTGCCAGCAGCACCCCCAGTCTAAACATTCAGTACTTC
CDR3 protein: CASSTPSLNIQYF

D gene: NA
J gene: TRBJ1-1
clone size: NA
V gene: TRBV5-4
CDR3 DNA: TGTGCCAGCAGCTTGCAGACGGCAACGCTTGAAGCTTTCTTT
CDR3 protein: CASSLQTATLEAFF

D gene: NA
J gene: TRBJ1-1
clone size: NA
V gene: TRBV29-1
CDR3 DNA: TGCAGCGTTGTGGGGGGATCTGAAGCTTTCTTT
CDR3 protein: CSVVGGSEAFF

D gene: TRBD1
J gene: TRBJ1-1
clone size: NA
V gene: TRBV11-3
CDR3 DNA: TGTGCCAGCAGCTTAGCCAGGACAGGGAGCACTGAAGCTTTCTTT
CDR3 protein: CASSLARTGSTEAFF

D gene: NA
J gene: TRBJ2-7
clone size: NA
V gene: TRBV28
CDR3 DNA: TGTGCCAGCAGTTTCGTCGAGGGATACGAGCAGTACTTC
CDR3 protein: CASSFVEGYEQYF

D gene: NA
J gene: TRBJ2-6
clone size: NA
V gene: TRBV27
CDR3 DNA: TGTGCCAGCAGTTTCGGGAAGTCCAACGTCCTGACTTTC
CDR3 protein: CASSFGKSNVLTF

D gene: NA
J gene: TRBJ2-7
clone size: NA
V gene: TRBV29-1
CDR3 DNA: TGCAGCGTTGAAGTCCCAGGGACCTACGAGCAGTACTTC
CDR3 protein: CSVEVPGTYEQYF

D gene: NA
J gene: TRBJ2-6
clone size: NA
V gene: TRBV15
CDR3 DNA: TGTGCCACCACGGTCTACGGGAATCGGCGGAACGTCCTGACTTTC
CDR3 protein: CATTVYGNRRNVLTF

D gene: TRBD2
J gene: TRBJ2-1
clone size: NA
V gene: TRBV7-9
CDR3 DNA: TGTGCCAGCAGCACTCCCCAGAACCCTAGCGGGAGAAATGAGCAGTTCTTC
CDR3 protein: CASSTPQNPSGRNEQFF

D gene: TRBD2
J gene: TRBJ2-1
clone size: once
V gene: TRBV7-8
CDR3 DNA: TGTGCCAGCAGCTTAGGGGCTTGGACTAGCGGGAGTAATGAGCAGTTCTTC
CDR3 protein: CASSLGAWTSGSNEQFF

D gene: NA
J gene: TRBJ2-3
clone size: NA
V gene: TRBV20-1
CDR3 DNA: TGCAGTGCCTTGACTGAAGATACGCAGTATTTT
CDR3 protein: CSALTEDTQYF

D gene: NA
J gene: TRBJ1-4
clone size: NA
V gene: TRBV19
CDR3 DNA: TGTGCCAGTAGTATAAGCCCCAGTACTGAAAAACTGTTTTTT
CDR3 protein: CASSISPSTEKLFF

D gene: NA
J gene: TRBJ2-1
clone size: NA
V gene: TRBV15
CDR3 DNA: TGTGCCACCAGCAGAGATAAATGGGACCACGACAATGAGCAGTTCTTC
CDR3 protein: CATSRDKWDHDNEQFF

D gene: TRBD1
J gene: TRBJ2-7
clone size: NA
V gene: TRBV7-2
CDR3 DNA: TGTGCCAGCAGCGGTGGACAGGGGGCGCGCCCCTACGAGCAGTACTTC
CDR3 protein: CASSGGQGARPYEQYF

D gene: TRBD1
J gene: TRBJ2-1
clone size: NA
V gene: TRBV5-1
CDR3 DNA: TGCGCCAGCAGCGTAAGGACAGGGGTGGACAATGAGCAGTTCTTC
CDR3 protein: CASSVRTGVDNEQFF

D gene: NA
J gene: TRBJ2-2
clone size: NA
V gene: TRBV10-3
CDR3 DNA: TGTGCCATCAGTGAGCTGGCCGCGAACACCGGGGAGCTGTTTTTT
CDR3 protein: CAISELAANTGELFF

D gene: TRBD1
J gene: TRBJ2-7
clone size: NA
V gene: TRBV10-3
CDR3 DNA: TGTGCCATCAGTAAAGGGACAGCCCTCTCCTACGAGCAGTACTTC
CDR3 protein: CAISKGTALSYEQYF

D gene: NA
J gene: TRBJ1-5
clone size: NA
V gene: TRBV9
CDR3 DNA: TGTGCCAGCAGCGTAGACGGGGGGCGGGGGCAGCCCCAGCATTTT
CDR3 protein: CASSVDGGRGQPQHF

D gene: NA
J gene: TRBJ2-7
clone size: NA
V gene: TRBV5-1
CDR3 DNA: TGCGCCAGCAGCCCCAAAAGTTCCGCCACCCTGGACTACGAGCAGTACTTC
CDR3 protein: CASSPKSSATLDYEQYF

D gene: NA
J gene: TRBJ2-1
clone size: NA
V gene: TRBV21-1
CDR3 DNA: TGTGCCAGCAGCAACGACAGGGTGTCCTACAATGAGCAGTTCTTC
CDR3 protein: CASSNDRVSYNEQFF

D gene: NA
J gene: TRBJ1-4
clone size: NA
V gene: TRBV29-1
CDR3 DNA: TGCAGCGTTGAAGAGGGGGCAACTAATGAAAAACTGTTTTTT
CDR3 protein: CSVEEGATNEKLFF

D gene: TRBD2
J gene: TRBJ2-1
clone size: NA
V gene: TRBV9
CDR3 DNA: TGTGCCAGCAGCTCTGCCGGGACTAGCGGGCGGAATGAGCAGTTCTTC
CDR3 protein: CASSSAGTSGRNEQFF

D gene: TRBD1
J gene: TRBJ2-5
clone size: NA
V gene: TRBV7-9
CDR3 DNA: TGTGCCAGCAGCCTTCCACCCGGGACAGGGGGCAGGGAGACCCAGTACTTC
CDR3 protein: CASSLPPGTGGRETQYF

D gene: NA
J gene: TRBJ2-2
clone size: NA
V gene: TRBV6-6
CDR3 DNA: TGTGCCAGCAGTTACTCCCCGGGGGTCCGGACCGGGGAGCTGTTTTTT
CDR3 protein: CASSYSPGVRTGELFF

D gene: NA
J gene: TRBJ1-2
clone size: NA
V gene: TRBV7-6
CDR3 DNA: TGTGCCAGCAGCTTAGGACCCCCATCTCGGCGACAGGACTATGGCTACACCTTC
CDR3 protein: CASSLGPPSRRQDYGYTF

D gene: NA
J gene: TRBJ2-1
clone size: NA
V gene: TRBV7-3
CDR3 DNA: TGTGCCAGCAGCTTGACCAGCGGAAGTCTCCACAATGAGCAGTTCTTC
CDR3 protein: CASSLTSGSLHNEQFF

D gene: TRBD2
J gene: TRBJ2-1
clone size: NA
V gene: TRBV29-1
CDR3 DNA: TGCAGCGTTGAAGGGCGGGAGGGCCATTACAATGAGCAGTTCTTC
CDR3 protein: CSVEGREGHYNEQFF

D gene: TRBD2
J gene: TRBJ2-3
clone size: NA
V gene: TRBV7-6
CDR3 DNA: TGTGCCAGCTCGCGGACTAGCGTCTTCATTGATACGCAGTATTTT
CDR3 protein: CASSRTSVFIDTQYF

D gene: TRBD1
J gene: TRBJ2-3
clone size: NA
V gene: TRBV7-9
CDR3 DNA: TGTGCCAGCAGCTCCAGGACAGGGATTAATACGCAGTATTTT
CDR3 protein: CASSSRTGINTQYF

D gene: NA
J gene: TRBJ1-5
clone size: once
V gene: TRBV28
CDR3 DNA: TGTGCCAGCAGCATTAAGGGGGGCAATCAGCCCCAGCATTTT
CDR3 protein: CASSIKGGNQPQHF

D gene: TRBD2
J gene: TRBJ2-1
clone size: NA
V gene: TRBV9
CDR3 DNA: TGTGCCAGCAGCGTGACTAGCGGGAGCTACAATGAGCAGTTCTTC
CDR3 protein: CASSVTSGSYNEQFF

D gene: NA
J gene: TRBJ1-2
clone size: NA
V gene: TRBV11-2
CDR3 DNA: TGTGCCAGCAGCTTTTCAGGCGTATCGAACTATGGCTACACCTTC
CDR3 protein: CASSFSGVSNYGYTF

D gene: NA
J gene: TRBJ1-5
clone size: NA
V gene: TRBV4-1
CDR3 DNA: TGCGCCAGCAGCAACAGGGGCAATCAGCCCCAGCATTTT
CDR3 protein: CASSNRGNQPQHF

D gene: NA
J gene: TRBJ2-2
clone size: NA
V gene: TRBV30
CDR3 DNA: TGTGCCCCCATATGGGGTGCGGTTACCGGGGAGCTGTTTTTT
CDR3 protein: CAPIWGAVTGELFF

D gene: NA
J gene: TRBJ2-1
clone size: NA
V gene: TRBV4-1
CDR3 DNA: TGCGCCAGCGGAAGGGGGGCCCTGGGATGGAGCGGAGTAACCTCCTACAATGAGCAGTTCTTC
CDR3 protein: CASGRGALGWSGVTSYNEQFF

D gene: NA
J gene: TRBJ2-3
clone size: NA
V gene: TRBV19
CDR3 DNA: TGTGCCAGTAGGAGGGACCCCAAGGCAGATACGCAGTATTTT
CDR3 protein: CASRRDPKADTQYF

D gene: NA
J gene: TRBJ1-1
clone size: NA
V gene: TRBV19
CDR3 DNA: TGTGCCAGTAGTACCTGGGAGAACACTGAAGCTTTCTTT
CDR3 protein: CASSTWENTEAFF

D gene: NA
J gene: TRBJ2-7
clone size: NA
V gene: TRBV11-2
CDR3 DNA: TGTGCCAGCAGCTTAGTTGGGGGGATCACCACCTACGAGCAGTACTTC
CDR3 protein: CASSLVGGITTYEQYF

D gene: NA
J gene: TRBJ1-3
clone size: medium-sized
V gene: TRBV4-1
CDR3 DNA: TGCGCCAGCAGCCAAGTGTTCCCCTCAGTTGGAAACACCATATATTTT
CDR3 protein: CASSQVFPSVGNTIYF

D gene: TRBD1
J gene: TRBJ1-1
clone size: NA
V gene: TRBV5-4
CDR3 DNA: TGTGCCACCTCGAAGAGGGTCGGGACAGAGATGAACACTGAAGCTTTCTTT
CDR3 protein: CATSKRVGTEMNTEAFF

D gene: TRBD2
J gene: TRBJ2-7
clone size: once
V gene: TRBV2
CDR3 DNA: TGTGCCACTAAACTAGCGGGAGGCGAGCAGTACTTC
CDR3 protein: CATKLAGGEQYF

D gene: TRBD1
J gene: TRBJ2-1
clone size: NA
V gene: TRBV4-1
CDR3 DNA: TGCGCCAGCAGCCAAGGGGACAGGGGCAATGAGCAGTTCTTC
CDR3 protein: CASSQGDRGNEQFF